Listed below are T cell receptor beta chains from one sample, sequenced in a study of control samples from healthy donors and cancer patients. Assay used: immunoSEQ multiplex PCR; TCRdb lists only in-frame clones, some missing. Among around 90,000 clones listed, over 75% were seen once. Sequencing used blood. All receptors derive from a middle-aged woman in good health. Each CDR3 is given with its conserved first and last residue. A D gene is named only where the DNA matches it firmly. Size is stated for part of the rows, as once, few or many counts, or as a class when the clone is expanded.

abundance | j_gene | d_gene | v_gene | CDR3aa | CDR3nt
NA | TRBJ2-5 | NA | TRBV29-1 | CSAPGDSSPPLYQETQYF | TGCAGCGCCCCGGGAGACTCCTCCCCTCCCCTTTATCAAGAGACCCAGTACTTC
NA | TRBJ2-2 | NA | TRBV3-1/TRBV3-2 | CASSQVLQGRTGELFF | TGTGCCAGCAGCCAAGTGCTACAGGGTCGGACCGGGGAGCTGTTTTTT
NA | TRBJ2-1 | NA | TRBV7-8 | CASSLVPGAYNEQFF | TGTGCCAGCAGCTTAGTGCCGGGGGCTTACAATGAGCAGTTCTTC
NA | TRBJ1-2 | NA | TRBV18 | CASSPLTGSYGYTF | TGTGCCAGCTCACCCCTGACAGGAAGTTATGGCTACACCTTC
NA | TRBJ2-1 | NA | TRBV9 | CASSVGEERPRNEQFF | TGTGCCAGCAGCGTAGGGGAGGAGAGGCCCAGGAATGAGCAGTTCTTC
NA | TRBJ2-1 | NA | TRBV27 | CASRPYGTSYNEQFF | TGTGCCAGCAGGCCTTACGGGACAAGCTACAATGAGCAGTTCTTC
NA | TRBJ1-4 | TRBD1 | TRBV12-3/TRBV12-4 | CASSGTGDEKLFF | TGTGCCAGCTCCGGGACAGGGGACGAAAAACTGTTTTTT
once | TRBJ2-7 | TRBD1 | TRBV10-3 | CAISPPGQGNYEQYF | TGTGCCATCAGTCCGCCGGGACAGGGGAACTACGAGCAGTACTTC
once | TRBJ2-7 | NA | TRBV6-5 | CASRAWTAFHEQYF | TGTGCCAGCAGAGCGTGGACGGCGTTCCACGAGCAGTACTTC
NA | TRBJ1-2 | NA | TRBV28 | CASSATMGARCYTF | TGTGCCAGCAGTGCAACTATGGGGGCGAGATGCTACACCTTC
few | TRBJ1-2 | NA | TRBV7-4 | CASSLESVLRDSKTNYGYTF | TGTGCCAGCAGCTTAGAATCTGTACTAAGAGACAGCAAAACTAACTATGGCTACACCTTC
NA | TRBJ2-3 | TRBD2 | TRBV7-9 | CASSSGLVEGKDTQYF | TGTGCCAGCAGCTCAGGACTAGTCGAGGGGAAAGATACGCAGTATTTT
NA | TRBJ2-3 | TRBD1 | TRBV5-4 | CASSAQGPRADTQYF | TGTGCCAGCAGCGCACAGGGGCCCAGGGCAGATACGCAGTATTTT
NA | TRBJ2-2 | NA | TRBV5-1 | CASSPGHGRDGELFF | TGCGCCAGCAGCCCGGGACATGGACGTGACGGGGAGCTGTTTTTT
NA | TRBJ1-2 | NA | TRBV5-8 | CASKVQTTAGYTF | TGTGCCAGCAAGGTCCAGACGACGGCAGGCTACACCTTC
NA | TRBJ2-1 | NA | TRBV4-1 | CASSQDGEVYNEQFF | TGCGCCAGCAGCCAAGATGGGGAGGTCTACAATGAGCAGTTCTTC
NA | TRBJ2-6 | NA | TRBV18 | CASSPGEGAGANVLTF | TGTGCCAGCTCACCCGGAGAGGGGGCTGGGGCCAACGTCCTGACTTTC
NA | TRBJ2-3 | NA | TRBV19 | CASSGVVDTDTQYF | TGTGCCAGTAGTGGGGTCGTTGACACAGATACGCAGTATTTT
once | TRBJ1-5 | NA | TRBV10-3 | CAISESPRNQPQHF | TGTGCCATCAGTGAGTCTCCCCGGAATCAGCCCCAGCATTTT
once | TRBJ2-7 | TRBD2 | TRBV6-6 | CASSLAGGPSYEQYF | TGTGCCAGCAGTTTAGCGGGGGGACCGTCCTACGAGCAGTACTTC
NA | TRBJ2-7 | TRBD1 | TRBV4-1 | CASSQGETGKYEQYF | TGCGCCAGCAGCCAAGGCGAGACAGGGAAATACGAGCAGTACTTC
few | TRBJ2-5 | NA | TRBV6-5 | CASSRGRQETQYF | TGTGCCAGCAGCCGAGGCCGCCAAGAGACCCAGTACTTC
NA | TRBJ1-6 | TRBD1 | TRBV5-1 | CASSAFSGGGSPLHF | TGCGCCAGCAGCGCTTTCTCAGGGGGTGGTTCACCCCTCCACTTT
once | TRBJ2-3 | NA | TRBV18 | CASSRGGTRGATDTQYF | TGTGCCAGCTCACGGGGAGGCACTAGGGGGGCGACAGATACGCAGTATTTT
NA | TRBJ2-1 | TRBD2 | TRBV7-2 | CASSPLAGGLSRQFF | TGTGCCAGCAGCCCACTAGCGGGGGGCCTCTCTAGGCAGTTCTTC
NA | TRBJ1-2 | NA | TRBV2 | CASSAGGAIGYTF | TGTGCCAGCAGTGCTGGTGGGGCCATTGGCTACACCTTC
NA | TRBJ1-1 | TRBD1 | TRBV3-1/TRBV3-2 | CASAQGATNTEAFF | TGTGCCAGTGCACAGGGGGCGACGAACACTGAAGCTTTCTTT
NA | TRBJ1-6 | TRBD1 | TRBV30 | CASQTGETSPLHF | TGTGCCTCTCAGACAGGGGAAACTTCACCCCTCCACTTT
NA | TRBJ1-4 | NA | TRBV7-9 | CASSLAEGTRTNEKLFF | TGTGCCAGCAGCTTAGCGGAGGGAACGAGGACTAATGAAAAACTGTTTTTT
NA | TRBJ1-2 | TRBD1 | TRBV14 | CASSQLGTGGLYGYTF | TGTGCCAGCAGCCAACTAGGGACAGGGGGCCTCTATGGCTACACCTTC
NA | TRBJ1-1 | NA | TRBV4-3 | CASSQPGLPGGAFF | TGCGCCAGCAGCCAACCAGGGTTACCGGGTGGAGCTTTCTTT